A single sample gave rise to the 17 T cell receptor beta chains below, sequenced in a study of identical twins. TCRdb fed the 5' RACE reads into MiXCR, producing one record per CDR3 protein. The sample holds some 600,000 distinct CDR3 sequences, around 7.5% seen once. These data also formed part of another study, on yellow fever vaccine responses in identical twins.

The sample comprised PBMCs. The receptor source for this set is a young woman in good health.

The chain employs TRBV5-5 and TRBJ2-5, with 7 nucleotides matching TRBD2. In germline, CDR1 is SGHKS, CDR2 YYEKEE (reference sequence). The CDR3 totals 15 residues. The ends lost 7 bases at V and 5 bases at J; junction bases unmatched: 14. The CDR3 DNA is TGTGCCAGCGGTAATGTGTGGGAGGGTTCGGAGACCCAGTACTTC. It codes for CASGNVWEGSETQYF.

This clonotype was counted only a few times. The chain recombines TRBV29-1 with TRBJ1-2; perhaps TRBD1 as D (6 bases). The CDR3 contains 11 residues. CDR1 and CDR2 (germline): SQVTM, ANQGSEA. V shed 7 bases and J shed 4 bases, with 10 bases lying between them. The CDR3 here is CSGRGLYGYTF. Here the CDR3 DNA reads TGCAGCGGCAGGGGTCTCTATGGCTACACCTTC. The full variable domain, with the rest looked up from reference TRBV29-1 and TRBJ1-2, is SAVISQKPSRDICQRGTSLTIQCQVDSQVTMMFWYRQQPGQSLTLIATANQGSEATYESGFVIDKFPISRPNLTFSTLTVSNMSPEDSSIYLCSGRGLYGYTFGSGTRLTVV.

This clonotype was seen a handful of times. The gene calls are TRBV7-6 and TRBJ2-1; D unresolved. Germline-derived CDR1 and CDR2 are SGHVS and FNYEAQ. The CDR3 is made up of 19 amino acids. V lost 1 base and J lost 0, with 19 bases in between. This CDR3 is CASSLEYAGRLSSYNEQFF. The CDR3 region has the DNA TGTGCCAGCAGCTTAGAATACGCCGGACGCCTAAGCTCCTACAATGAGCAGTTCTTC. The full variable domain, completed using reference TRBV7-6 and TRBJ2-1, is GAGVSQSPRYKVTKRGQDVALRCDPISGHVSLYWYRQALGQGPEFLTYFNYEAQQDKSGLPNDRFSAERPEGSISTLTIQRTEQRDSAMYRCASSLEYAGRLSSYNEQFFGPGTRLTVL.

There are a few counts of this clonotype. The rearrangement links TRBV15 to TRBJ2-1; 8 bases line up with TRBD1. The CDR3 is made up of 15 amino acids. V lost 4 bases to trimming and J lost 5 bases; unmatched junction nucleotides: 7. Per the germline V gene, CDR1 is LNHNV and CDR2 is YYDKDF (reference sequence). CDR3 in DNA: TGTGCCACCAGCAAGGACAGGGTTGGGGACAATGAGCAGTTCTTC. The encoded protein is CATSKDRVGDNEQFF.

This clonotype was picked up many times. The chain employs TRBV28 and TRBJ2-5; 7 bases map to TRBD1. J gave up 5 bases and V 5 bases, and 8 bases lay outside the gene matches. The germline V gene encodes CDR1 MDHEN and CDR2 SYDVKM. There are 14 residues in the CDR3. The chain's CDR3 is CASSPTGFGETQYF. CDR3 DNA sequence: TGTGCCAGCAGTCCGACAGGGTTTGGGGAGACCCAGTACTTC.

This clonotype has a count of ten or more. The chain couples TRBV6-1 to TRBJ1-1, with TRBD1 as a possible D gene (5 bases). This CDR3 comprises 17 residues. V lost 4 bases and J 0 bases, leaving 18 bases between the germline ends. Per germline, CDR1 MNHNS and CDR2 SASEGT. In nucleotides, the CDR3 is TGTGCCAGCAGTGTAACCCGGGACCAGTTGATGAACACTGAAGCTTTCTTT. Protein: CASSVTRDQLMNTEAFF.

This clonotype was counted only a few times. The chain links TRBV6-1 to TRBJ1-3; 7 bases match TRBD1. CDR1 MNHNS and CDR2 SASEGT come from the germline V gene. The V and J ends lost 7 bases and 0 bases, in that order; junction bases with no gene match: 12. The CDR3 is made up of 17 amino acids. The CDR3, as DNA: TGTGCCAGCACCCCCGACAGGGCCCTAAGCTCTGGAAACACCATATATTTT. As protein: CASTPDRALSSGNTIYF.

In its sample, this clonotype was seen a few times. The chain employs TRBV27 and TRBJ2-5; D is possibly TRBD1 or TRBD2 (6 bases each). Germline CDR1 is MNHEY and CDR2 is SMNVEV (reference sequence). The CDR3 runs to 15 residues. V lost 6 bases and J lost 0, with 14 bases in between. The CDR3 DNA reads TGTGCCAGCAGAAGAGGGGGGTCGTACCAAGAGACCCAGTACTTC. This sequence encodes CASRRGGSYQETQYF.

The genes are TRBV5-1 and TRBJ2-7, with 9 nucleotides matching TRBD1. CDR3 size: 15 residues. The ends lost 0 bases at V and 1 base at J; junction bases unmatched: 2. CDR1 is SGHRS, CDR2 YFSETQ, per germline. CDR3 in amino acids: CASSLAGQGSYEQYF. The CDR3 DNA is TGCGCCAGCAGCTTGGCGGGACAGGGTTCCTACGAGCAGTACTTC.

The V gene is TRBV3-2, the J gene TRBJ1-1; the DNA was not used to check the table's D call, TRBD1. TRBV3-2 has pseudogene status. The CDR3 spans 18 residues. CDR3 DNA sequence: TGTACCATCTGCCGCGGGTTGGGCGCGGGGAAGCTTATCACTGAAGCTTTCTTT. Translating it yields CTICRGLGAGKLITEAFF.

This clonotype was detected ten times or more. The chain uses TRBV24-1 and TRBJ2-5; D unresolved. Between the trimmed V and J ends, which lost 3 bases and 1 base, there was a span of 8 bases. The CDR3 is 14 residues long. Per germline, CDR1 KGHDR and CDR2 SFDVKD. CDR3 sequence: CATSDTQLQETQYF. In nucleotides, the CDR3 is TGTGCCACCAGTGATACCCAGCTCCAAGAGACCCAGTACTTC.

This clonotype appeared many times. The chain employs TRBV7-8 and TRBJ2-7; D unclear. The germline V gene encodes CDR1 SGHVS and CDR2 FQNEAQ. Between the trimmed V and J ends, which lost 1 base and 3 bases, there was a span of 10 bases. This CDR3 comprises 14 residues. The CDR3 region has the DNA TGTGCCAGCAGCTTAGATTTCCAGGTCTACGAGCAGTACTTC. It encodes CASSLDFQVYEQYF.

This CDR3 reads CSSKAGTTAQYF. CDR3 bases: TGCAGCTCCAAAGCAGGGACGACGGCCCAGTACTTC. The J gene is TRBJ2-5, the V gene TRBV29-1, with D possibly being TRBD1 or TRBD2 (5 bases each). Germline V gene lookup returns CDR1 SQVTM and CDR2 ANQGSEA. The CDR3 covers 12 residues. V dropped 8 bases and J dropped 9 bases, with 19 bases sitting between them. Complete variable domain (other parts from reference TRBV29-1 and TRBJ2-5): SAVISQKPSRDICQRGTSLTIQCQVDSQVTMMFWYRQQPGQSLTLIATANQGSEATYESGFVIDKFPISRPNLTFSTLTVSNMSPEDSSIYLCSSKAGTTAQYFGPGTRLLVL.

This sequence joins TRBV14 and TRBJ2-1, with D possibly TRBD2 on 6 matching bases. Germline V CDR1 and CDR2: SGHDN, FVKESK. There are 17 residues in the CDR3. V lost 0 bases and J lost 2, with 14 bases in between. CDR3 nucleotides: TGTGCCAGCAGCCAAGATTATGGAGTAGCGGCCTACAATGAGCAGTTCTTC. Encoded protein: CASSQDYGVAAYNEQFF.

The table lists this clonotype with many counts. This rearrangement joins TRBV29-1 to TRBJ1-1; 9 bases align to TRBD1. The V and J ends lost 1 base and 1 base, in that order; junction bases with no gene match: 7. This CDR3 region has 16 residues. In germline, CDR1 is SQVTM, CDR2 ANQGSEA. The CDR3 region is CSVEAGTGGWNTEAFF. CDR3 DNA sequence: TGCAGCGTTGAAGCGGGTACAGGGGGCTGGAACACTGAAGCTTTCTTT. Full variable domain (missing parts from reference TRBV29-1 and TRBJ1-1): SAVISQKPSRDICQRGTSLTIQCQVDSQVTMMFWYRQQPGQSLTLIATANQGSEATYESGFVIDKFPISRPNLTFSTLTVSNMSPEDSSIYLCSVEAGTGGWNTEAFFGQGTRLTVV.

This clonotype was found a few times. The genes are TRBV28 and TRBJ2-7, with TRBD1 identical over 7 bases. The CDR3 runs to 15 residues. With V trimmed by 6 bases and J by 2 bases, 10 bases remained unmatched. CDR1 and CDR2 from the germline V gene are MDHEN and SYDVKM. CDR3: CASSSRSRGPYEQYF. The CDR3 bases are TGTGCCAGCAGCTCCCGTTCGAGGGGGCCCTACGAGCAGTACTTC.

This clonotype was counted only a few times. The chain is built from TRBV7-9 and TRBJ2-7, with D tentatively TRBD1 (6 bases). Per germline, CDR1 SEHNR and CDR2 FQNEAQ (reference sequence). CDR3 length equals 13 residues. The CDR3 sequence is CASSKTGSDEQYV. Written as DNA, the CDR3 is TGTGCCAGCAGCAAGACAGGCTCCGACGAGCAGTACGTC.